A single sample gave rise to the 22 T cell receptor beta chains below, sequenced in a study of PD-1 blockade in classical Hodgkin lymphoma. All patients relapsed after autologous stem cell transplantation, and brentuximab vedotin exposure varied. Data came from immunoSEQ multiplex PCR; TCRdb stores just in-frame clones and leaves some out. The sample lists tens of thousands of clones; roughly nine tenths were seen once. The source material was peripheral blood mononuclear cells (PBMCs), sampled before the second cycle of nivolumab. The origin of the receptors is a human donor with classical Hodgkin lymphoma.

This sequence joins TRBV7-8 and TRBJ1-2; 8 nucleotides line up with TRBD1. The germline V gene has CDR1 SGHVS and CDR2 FQNEAQ. CDR3 length: 15 residues. V trimming: 5 bases; J trimming: 2 bases; junction bases outside the gene matches: 7. The DNA for the CDR3 is TGTGCCAGCAGCGAGAACAGGGGGAAGAACTATGGCTACACCTTC. Its translation is CASSENRGKNYGYTF.

This clone has a single count. The V gene is TRBV11-2, the J gene TRBJ1-1; D possibly corresponds to TRBD1 (5 bases). This CDR3 spans 14 amino acids. Germline V lookup: CDR1 SGHAT, CDR2 FQNNGV. V gave up 3 bases and J gave up 0 bases, with 8 bases separating them. Written as DNA, the CDR3 is TGTGCCAGCAGCTTTTCCAGGGTGAACACTGAAGCTTTCTTT. It codes for CASSFSRVNTEAFF. Drawing the rest from reference TRBV11-2 and TRBJ1-1, the complete variable domain is EAGVAQSPRYKIIEKRQSVAFWCNPISGHATLYWYQQILGQGPKLLIQFQNNGVVDDSQLPKDRFSAERLKGVDSTLKIQPAKLEDSAVYLCASSFSRVNTEAFFGQGTRLTVV.

The chain employs TRBV18 and TRBJ2-1, with 9 bases aligning to TRBD1. J lost 1 base, V lost 3 bases, and 4 bases had no gene match. In germline, CDR1 is KGHSH, CDR2 LQKENI. The CDR3 is 16 amino acids. The CDR3 sequence: CASSPRDRASYNEQFF. In DNA form, the CDR3 reads TGTGCCAGCTCACCCCGGGACAGGGCGTCCTACAATGAGCAGTTCTTC.

V and J are TRBV2 and TRBJ2-3; 7 bases are shared with TRBD2. This CDR3 is 11 amino acids long. CDR1 and CDR2 from the germline V gene are SNHLY and FYNNEI. Trimming cost V 7 bases and J 5 bases; bases outside gene matches: 0. CDR3 nucleotides: TGTGCCAGCACGGGGGGAGATACGCAGTATTTT. Its protein is CASTGGDTQYF.

The chain is built from TRBV12-5 and TRBJ1-4; tentatively, D is TRBD1 (6 bases). The CDR3 loop spans 12 amino acids. Germline V gene data show CDR1 as LGHNT and CDR2 as FRNRAP. Trimming stripped 10 bases from V and 5 bases from J, with 11 bases between. CDR3 amino acids: CAKDSENEKLFF. In DNA, the CDR3 is TGTGCTAAGGACAGTGAGAATGAAAAACTGTTTTTT.

This clone was detected only once. V usage is TRBV6-5 and J usage is TRBJ2-7; weak D call: TRBD1 (6 bases). V was pared by 9 bases and J by 9 bases, with 18 bases between. CDR3 size: 12 residues. The V gene's germline CDR1 is MNHEY and CDR2 SVGAGI. This CDR3 reads CASWDTDYVQYF. The CDR3 DNA follows: TGTGCCAGTTGGGACACCGACTATGTGCAGTACTTC.

In this sample, this clone turned up once. This CDR3 reads CASSFSPSGYYEQYF. The CDR3 DNA reads as TGTGCCAGCAGTTTCTCGCCTAGCGGGTACTACGAGCAGTACTTC. The chain uses TRBV28 and TRBJ2-7; 8 bases agree with TRBD2. The ends lost 3 bases at V and 3 bases at J; junction bases unmatched: 7. The germline CDR1 and CDR2 sequences are MDHEN and SYDVKM. CDR3 length: 15 amino acids. The variable domain in full, with the rest retrieved from reference TRBV28 and TRBJ2-7, is DVKVTQSSRYLVKRTGEKVFLECVQDMDHENMFWYRQDPGLGLRLIYFSYDVKMKEKGDIPEGYSVSREKKERFSLILESASTNQTSMYLCASSFSPSGYYEQYFGPGTRLTVT.

This chain connects TRBV6-6 to TRBJ2-6; D remains ambiguous. The CDR3 sequence is 13 residues long. From germline, CDR1 is MNHNY and CDR2 SVGAGI (reference sequence). V lost 7 bases and J 4 bases, leaving 8 bases between the germline ends. The CDR3 DNA reads as TGTGCCAGCAATCGTCAGGGGGCCAACGTCCTGACTTTC. It specifies CASNRQGANVLTF.

This clone has only one observation. This rearrangement joins TRBV29-1 to TRBJ2-1, with 9 bases identical to TRBD2. Per the germline V gene, CDR1 is SQVTM and CDR2 is ANQGSEA. V lost 4 bases, J lost 6 bases, and 4 bases stayed unmatched. The CDR3 totals 13 residues. This CDR3 is CSVVAGVFNEQFF. Written as DNA, the CDR3 is TGCAGCGTTGTAGCGGGAGTTTTCAATGAGCAGTTCTTC.

V gene TRBV7-9 combines with J gene TRBJ2-1; 9 positions match TRBD2. V was pared by 5 bases and J by 4 bases, with 12 bases of the junction left unmatched. Germline loops: CDR1 SEHNR, CDR2 FQNEAQ (reference sequence). The CDR3 is 17 amino acids. CDR3 loop: CASSPPLREGLYNEQFF. In nucleotides, the CDR3 is TGTGCCAGCAGCCCGCCCTTGCGGGAGGGCCTATACAATGAGCAGTTCTTC. Full variable domain (rest looked up from reference TRBV7-9 and TRBJ2-1): DTGVSQNPRHKITKRGQNVTFRCDPISEHNRLYWYRQTLGQGPEFLTYFQNEAQLEKSRLLSDRFSAERPKGSFSTLEIQRTEQGDSAMYLCASSPPLREGLYNEQFFGPGTRLTVL.

The chain is built from TRBV5-1 and TRBJ2-3; D gene uncertain. Germline values: CDR1 SGHRS, CDR2 YFSETQ. Trimming cost V 0 bases and J 2 bases, with 10 bases left between them. This CDR3 is 15 amino acids long. The CDR3 here is CASSLEEALTDTQYF. The CDR3 nucleotides are TGCGCCAGCAGCTTGGAGGAAGCACTCACAGATACGCAGTATTTT.

This clone was recorded only once. This rearrangement joins TRBV6-5 to TRBJ2-1; weak D call: TRBD1 (5 bases). The germline V and J ends were trimmed by 6 bases and 0 bases, with 12 bases remaining between them. This CDR3 is 15 amino acids long. The germline V gene encodes CDR1 MNHEY and CDR2 SVGAGI. CDR3 nucleotide sequence: TGTGCCAGCAGCCGACAGCTTAGCTCCTACAATGAGCAGTTCTTC. Protein product: CASSRQLSSYNEQFF.

This clone was observed a single time. The chain couples TRBV30 to TRBJ1-5; no clear D gene. CDR1 is GTSNPN and CDR2 is SVGIG in the germline V gene (reference sequence). This CDR3 has 14 amino acids. Trimming pared 2 bases from V and 6 bases from J, leaving 14 bases between. The CDR3 nucleotides read TGTGCCTGGAGTCGGTGGCAGGTTGGTCAGCCCCAGCATTTT. This translates into CAWSRWQVGQPQHF.

The chain employs TRBV5-6 and TRBJ2-5; D unclear. V was clipped by 2 bases and J by 1 base, with 9 bases between them. The length of the CDR3 is 14 residues. CDR1 is SGHDT, CDR2 YYEEEE, per germline. CDR3 nucleotide sequence: TGTGCCAGCAGCTTAGTGACGGTCCAAGAGACCCAGTACTTC. It yields the protein CASSLVTVQETQYF.

The rearrangement joins TRBV7-9 to TRBJ2-1; D possibly corresponds to TRBD1 (5 bases). CDR1 and CDR2 (germline): SEHNR, FQNEAQ (reference sequence). Trimming removed 1 base at V and 3 bases at J, with 7 bases between. The CDR3 sequence is 14 residues long. CDR3 sequence: CASSLVDSYNEQFF. As DNA, the CDR3 is TGTGCCAGCAGCTTAGTTGACAGCTACAATGAGCAGTTCTTC.

The rearrangement joins TRBV7-3 to TRBJ2-5, with D perhaps matching TRBD1 or TRBD2 (5 bases each). The CDR3 sequence is 16 residues long. Trimming pared 6 bases from V and 2 bases from J, leaving 19 bases between. From germline, CDR1 is SGHTA and CDR2 FQGTGA. Here the CDR3 DNA reads TGTGCCAGCAGTACATCGAGGGGCAGCTTACAAGAGACCCAGTACTTC. Translation: CASSTSRGSLQETQYF.

The chain is built from TRBV11-2 and TRBJ2-1, with D perhaps TRBD1 (6 bases). This CDR3 spans 15 amino acids. The V end lost 3 bases, the J end lost 7 bases, and 16 bases lay between the germline ends. Germline loops: CDR1 SGHAT, CDR2 FQNNGV. This CDR3 is CASSFFGQGWNEQFF. The CDR3 coding sequence is TGTGCCAGCAGCTTCTTCGGGCAGGGGTGGAATGAGCAGTTCTTC.

The J gene is TRBJ2-3, the V gene TRBV7-6; 9 bases agree with TRBD2. Germline lookup yields CDR1 SGHVS and CDR2 FNYEAQ. CDR3 size: 16 residues. Trimming cost V 4 bases and J 1 base; bases outside gene matches: 6. CDR3 residues: CASSSLASGGTDTQYF. CDR3 DNA sequence: TGTGCCAGCAGCTCCCTCGCTAGCGGGGGCACAGATACGCAGTATTTT.

The chain joins TRBV6-1 to TRBJ1-5; 10 bases are shared with TRBD1. V dropped 5 bases and J dropped 5; count of bases not matched to a gene: 6. This CDR3 spans 15 amino acids. Germline V gene sequence: CDR1 MNHNS, CDR2 SASEGT. CDR3 sequence: CASSLDRGRDQPQHF. The DNA for the CDR3 is TGTGCCAGCAGTCTGGACAGGGGGAGGGATCAGCCCCAGCATTTT.

The gene calls are TRBV7-2 and TRBJ2-3, with a weak D call TRBD2 (5 bases). V was shortened by 0 bases and J by 7 bases, with 20 bases between the two germline ends. This CDR3 is 17 amino acids long. Per germline, CDR1 SGHTA and CDR2 FQGNSA. This CDR3 is CASSLAQRGFLEYTQYF. The CDR3 bases are TGTGCCAGCAGCTTAGCGCAACGGGGTTTCCTCGAATATACGCAGTATTTT.

The chain combines TRBV5-8 with TRBJ2-7; no reliable D call. Germline lookup yields CDR1 SGHTS and CDR2 YDEGEE. This CDR3 is built from 15 residues. V lost 0 bases, J lost 1 base, and 11 bases lay in between. The CDR3 loop reads CASSLGPGASYEQYF. CDR3 DNA sequence: TGTGCCAGCAGCTTGGGCCCGGGCGCTTCCTACGAGCAGTACTTC.

The CDR3 here is CASGFLAGGYNEQFF. The DNA of the CDR3 is TGTGCTAGTGGTTTTTTAGCGGGGGGTTACAATGAGCAGTTCTTC. The V call is TRBV12-5, the J call TRBJ2-1; TRBD2 matches at 10 bases. Germline lookup yields CDR1 LGHNT and CDR2 FRNRAP. Unmatched junction bases numbered 3, after V lost 3 bases and J lost 4 bases. The CDR3 length is 15 residues.